This T cell receptor beta chain was profiled in a study of glioma-infiltrating T cells. At the level of the study: Dexamethasone exposure before glioma surgery was limited to six or fewer days.

Amplification of TCR alpha and beta CDR3 regions from RNA used iRepertoire nested multiplex PCR. TCRdb re-called the multiplex PCR reads with MiXCR, one entry per CDR3 protein. The table shows 400,000 or so distinct CDR3 sequences, with 41% occurring only once. Study findings and constraints: Tissue and blood shared very few CDR3 sequences.

Worth noting for this clonotype: Its antigen remains unknown.

The CDR3 covers 16 residues. Germline trimming cut 0 bases from V and 9 bases from J; bases unmatched to any gene: 14. The germline V gene encodes CDR1 SGHRS and CDR2 YFSETQ. The rearrangement joins TRBV5-1 to TRBJ2-7, with 8 bases identical to TRBD2. The specimen sequenced was glioma tissue, nonneoplastic brain tissue, or PBMCs (not recorded which). This TCR was recovered from a human donor with low-grade glioma or glioblastoma, undergoing nonglioma brain surgery, or in good health (not recorded which). The CDR3 nucleotides are TGCGCCAGCAGCTTGGAGAACTTCGGGACTAGAAGTCGGCAGTACTTC. It codes for CASSLENFGTRSRQYF. Using reference TRBV5-1 and TRBJ2-7 for the parts outside the CDR3, the full variable domain is KAGVTQTPRYLIKTRGQQVTLSCSPISGHRSVSWYQQTPGQGLQFLFEYFSETQRNKGNFPGRFSGRQFSNSRSEMNVSTLELGDSALYLCASSLENFGTRSRQYFGPGTRLTVT.